This paragraph covers one TCR beta chain sequence. Trimming cost V 5 bases and J 6 bases; bases outside gene matches: 6. The CDR3 has 12 residues. Germline-derived CDR1 and CDR2 are DFQATT and SNEGSKA (reference sequence). This specimen belongs to a study of Graves' ophthalmopathy and Graves' hyperthyroidism. For repertoire sequencing, the TCR beta CDR3 regions were amplified from RNA transcripts. RT-PCR in the first round used HTBI primers; a second-round multiplex PCR followed. A single record per CDR3 protein comes from TCRdb applying MiXCR to the multiplex PCR reads. The repertoire holds some 250,000 distinct CDR3 sequences, with less than 55% as singletons.

This receptor was identified in an adult man with Graves' ophthalmopathy. The chain couples TRBV20-1 to TRBJ2-7; 8 bases are shared with TRBD1. Input material: peripheral blood. The chain's CDR3 is CSAAGQGGEQYF. The CDR3 DNA is TGCAGTGCTGCCGGACAGGGAGGCGAGCAGTACTTC.